This T cell receptor beta chain was retrieved from a study of shared clonotypes between healthy human individuals. All of the donors resided in Nashville, Tennessee, and each was a Caucasian adult. When samples were unsorted, some 84 million PBMCs were used for genomic DNA. The study's findings and limits: Donor scarcity curtailed the genetic and exposure-history diversity represented herein.

The CDR3 consists of 14 residues. Trimming took 6 bases from V and 14 from J, leaving 23 bases between them. The germline V gene has CDR1 SGHAT and CDR2 FQNNGV. A note on this clone: Its target is not known. A read error may be the cause here, since a much bigger clone is one base away.

The table came from immunoSEQ multiplex PCR; TCRdb's copy has only in-frame clones and leaves some out. This sample has some 530,000 clones, with 78% found just once. This sequence was found in a woman in her thirties or forties in good health. Some clones in this sample may be carry-over from other donors' samples. Sequenced sample: PBMCs. The chain couples TRBV11-2 to TRBJ1-3; D remains unclear. The CDR3 region is CASSKEVSGMPLYF. The CDR3 DNA sequence: TGTGCCAGCAGTAAAGAAGTATCCGGGATGCCGCTATATTTT.